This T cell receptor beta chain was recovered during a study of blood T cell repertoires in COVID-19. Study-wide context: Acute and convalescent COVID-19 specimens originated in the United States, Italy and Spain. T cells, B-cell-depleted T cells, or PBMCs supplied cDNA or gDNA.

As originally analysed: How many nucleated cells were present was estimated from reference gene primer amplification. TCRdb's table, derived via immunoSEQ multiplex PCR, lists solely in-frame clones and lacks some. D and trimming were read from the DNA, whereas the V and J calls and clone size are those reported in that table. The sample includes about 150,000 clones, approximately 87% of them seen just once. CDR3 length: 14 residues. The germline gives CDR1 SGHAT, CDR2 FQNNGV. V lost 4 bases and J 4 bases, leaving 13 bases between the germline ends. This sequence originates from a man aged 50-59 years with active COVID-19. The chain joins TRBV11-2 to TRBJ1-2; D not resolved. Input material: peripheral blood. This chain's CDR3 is CASSSPGRGYGYTF. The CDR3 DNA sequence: TGTGCCAGCAGCTCCCCAGGCCGGGGCTATGGCTACACCTTC.